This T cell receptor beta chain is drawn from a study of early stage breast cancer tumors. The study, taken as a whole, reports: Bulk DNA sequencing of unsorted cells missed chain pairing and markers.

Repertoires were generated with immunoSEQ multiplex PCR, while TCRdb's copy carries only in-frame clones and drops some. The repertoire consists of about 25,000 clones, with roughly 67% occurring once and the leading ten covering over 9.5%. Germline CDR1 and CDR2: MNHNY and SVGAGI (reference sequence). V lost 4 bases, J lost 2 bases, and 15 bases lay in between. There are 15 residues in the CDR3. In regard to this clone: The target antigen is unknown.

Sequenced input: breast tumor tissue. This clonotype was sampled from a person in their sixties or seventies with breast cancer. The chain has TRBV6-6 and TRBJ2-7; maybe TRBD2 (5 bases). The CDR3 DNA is TGTGCCAGCAGTTTGAGGGTCTTAGACACCTACGAGCAGTACTTC. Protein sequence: CASSLRVLDTYEQYF.